The T cell receptor (beta chain) described here comes from a study of tumor-infiltrating lymphocytes in primary liver carcinoma. Whole-study context: By surgical resection, the patients were treated for their primary liver carcinoma. Overall study findings and caveats: Tumor-adjacent and tumor-blood pairs overlapped less than tumor region pairs did.

With 400 to 550 ng total RNA as template and a constant-region primer, TCR beta cDNA was made. Three rounds of nested multiplex PCR with slightly modified ARM-PCR produced TCR beta libraries. TRBV1-TRBV30 forward primers paired with a C-beta reverse primer drove the first two PCR rounds, about 10 cycles each. Each CDR3 protein gets one entry after TCRdb re-called the multiplex PCR reads with MiXCR. The sample records 150,000 to 200,000 distinct CDR3 sequences, about 55% being singletons. Out of unsorted whole blood came the blood RNA, and germline DNA was extracted as well. The germline V gene encodes CDR1 SGHAT and CDR2 FQNNGV. The CDR3 contains 15 residues. V shed 4 bases and J shed 0 bases, with 11 bases lying between them. Note on this clonotype: What it binds is not known. A read error is possible here, since a much larger clone lies one base away.

This chain links TRBV11-2 with TRBJ2-3, with a possible D match to TRBD2 (6 bases). The TCR was taken from a man between 35 and 55 years old with primary liver carcinoma and hepatitis B virus infection. Sequencing input: peripheral blood. Here the CDR3 DNA reads TGTGCCAGCAGCTCTAACGGGAGTAGCACAGATACGCAGTATTTT. It encodes CASSSNGSSTDTQYF.